Listed below are T cell receptor beta chains from one sample, sequenced in a study of shared clonotypes between healthy human individuals. Repertoires were generated with immunoSEQ multiplex PCR, while TCRdb's copy carries only in-frame clones and drops some. Of fewer than 2.5 million clones in the sample, 80% to 95% were seen once. Sequencing was done on a sample of naive CD4+ T cells from PBMCs. The receptors derive from a man aged 18 to 30 in good health. Some clones in this sample may be carry-over from other donors' samples. CDR3s include the opening cysteine and the closing phenylalanine or tryptophan. The D gene is left open where the match is weak. Expanded clones get a size class; other rows say once, few or many, or leave the size out.

D gene,clone size,V gene,J gene,CDR3 DNA,CDR3 protein
NA,NA,TRBV28,TRBJ1-2,TGTGCCAGCAGTTTAGTAGGCCAGGGTTCTGGCTACACCTTC,CASSLVGQGSGYTF
NA,NA,TRBV15,TRBJ2-6,TGTGCCACCAGCAGAGTCTCGGGCAGGGGATACTCTGGGGCCAACGTCCTGACTTTC,CATSRVSGRGYSGANVLTF
NA,NA,TRBV28,TRBJ2-6,TGTGCCAGCCTTGAGTCGGGCGGGGCCAACGTCCTGACTTTC,CASLESGGANVLTF
TRBD1,NA,TRBV30,TRBJ1-2,TGTGCCTGGAGTACTACACGTTCAGGGGGCCCCTATGGCTACACCTTC,CAWSTTRSGGPYGYTF
NA,NA,TRBV2,TRBJ2-3,TGTGCCAGCAGCCTGGGTGCAGATACGCAGTATTTT,CASSLGADTQYF
TRBD2,NA,TRBV7-9,TRBJ2-7,TGTGCCAGCAGCTTCTACGGGAGGAGCTCCTACGAGCAGTACTTC,CASSFYGRSSYEQYF
TRBD2,NA,TRBV5-4,TRBJ2-7,TGTGCCAGCACACTGAGTGGGGGACTAGCGGTCTACGAGCAGTACTTC,CASTLSGGLAVYEQYF
NA,NA,TRBV6-5,TRBJ1-3,TGTGCCAGCAGACCCGAGAGTCAGCCTGGAAACACCATATATTTT,CASRPESQPGNTIYF
NA,few,TRBV7-9,TRBJ1-5,TGTGCCAGCAGCTTAGATCGAGGGCCCCAGCATTTT,CASSLDRGPQHF
TRBD2,NA,TRBV14,TRBJ2-1,TGTGCCAGCGAGGGGACTAGCGGGAGGAAGTCCAATGAGCAGTTCTTC,CASEGTSGRKSNEQFF
NA,NA,TRBV29-1,TRBJ2-3,TGCAGCGCGGTACGGGGAAGCACAGATACGCAGTATTTT,CSAVRGSTDTQYF
NA,NA,TRBV5-1,TRBJ2-5,TGCGCCAGCAGCTTGGGAGACGTGTTACAAGAGACCCAGTACTTC,CASSLGDVLQETQYF
NA,NA,TRBV15,TRBJ1-1,TGTGCCACCAGCAGAGATATAGGGGATATGATTGGGGCTTTCTTT,CATSRDIGDMIGAFF
TRBD2,once,TRBV9,TRBJ2-1,TGTGCCAGCAGCGTATCAGTGGGAGGGATAAATGAGCAGTTCTTC,CASSVSVGGINEQFF
NA,NA,TRBV6-8,TRBJ1-4,TGTGCCAGCAGTTACCATCGAGACCTAACCCGGGACGGCGCCCCTAATGAAAAACTGTTTTTT,CASSYHRDLTRDGAPNEKLFF
NA,NA,TRBV11-2,TRBJ2-1,TGTGCCAGCAGCTTAGCTTGGACTGCGGAAGAGGGTGAGCAGTTCTTC,CASSLAWTAEEGEQFF
NA,NA,TRBV2,TRBJ1-6,TGTGCCAGCAGCCAGGTTAATTCACCCCTCCACTTT,CASSQVNSPLHF